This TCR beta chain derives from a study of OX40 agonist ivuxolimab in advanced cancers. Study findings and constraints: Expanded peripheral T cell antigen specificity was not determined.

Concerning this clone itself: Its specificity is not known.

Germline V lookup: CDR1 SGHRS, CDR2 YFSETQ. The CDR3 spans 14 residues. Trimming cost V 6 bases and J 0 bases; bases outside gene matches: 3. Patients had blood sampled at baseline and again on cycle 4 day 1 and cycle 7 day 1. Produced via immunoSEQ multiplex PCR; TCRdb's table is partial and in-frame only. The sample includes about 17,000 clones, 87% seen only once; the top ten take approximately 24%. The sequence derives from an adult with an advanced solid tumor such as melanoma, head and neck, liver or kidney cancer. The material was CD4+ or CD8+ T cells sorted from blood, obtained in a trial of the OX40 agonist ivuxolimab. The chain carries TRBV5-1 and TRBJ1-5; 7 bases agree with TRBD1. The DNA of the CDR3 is TGCGCCAGCAAGGGACAGTCTAGCAATCAGCCCCAGCATTTT. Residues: CASKGQSSNQPQHF.